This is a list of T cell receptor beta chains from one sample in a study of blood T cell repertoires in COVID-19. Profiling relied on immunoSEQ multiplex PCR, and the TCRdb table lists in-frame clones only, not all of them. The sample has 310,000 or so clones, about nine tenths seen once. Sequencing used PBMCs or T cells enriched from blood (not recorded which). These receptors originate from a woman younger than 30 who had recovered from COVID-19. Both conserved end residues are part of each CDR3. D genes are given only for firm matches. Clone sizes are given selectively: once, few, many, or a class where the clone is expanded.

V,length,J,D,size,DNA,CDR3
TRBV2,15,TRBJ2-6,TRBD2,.,TGTGCCAGCACCCTACTAGCGGGAGGGGCCAACGTCCTGACTTTC,CASTLLAGGANVLTF
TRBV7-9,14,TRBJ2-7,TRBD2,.,TGTGCCAGCAGCCGGGGGGTAGGGCTGAACGAGCAGTACTTC,CASSRGVGLNEQYF
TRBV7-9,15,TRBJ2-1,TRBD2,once,TGTGCCAGCAGCCGGACTAGCGGGGGTGACAATGAGCAGTTCTTC,CASSRTSGGDNEQFF
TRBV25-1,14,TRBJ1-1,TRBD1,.,TGTGCCAGCAGCCCGACAGGGGGAGGCACTGAAGCTTTCTTT,CASSPTGGGTEAFF
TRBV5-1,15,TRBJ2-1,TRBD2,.,TGCGCCAGCAGCTTGCAACTAGCGGGGCACAATGAGCAGTTCTTC,CASSLQLAGHNEQFF
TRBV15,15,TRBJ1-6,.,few,TGTGCCACCAGCAGAGAAGTGGGAGGTAATTCACCCCTCCACTTT,CATSREVGGNSPLHF
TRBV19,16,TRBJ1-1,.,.,TGTGCCAGTAGTATCCACCGGGGTTCTATGAACACTGAAGCTTTCTTT,CASSIHRGSMNTEAFF
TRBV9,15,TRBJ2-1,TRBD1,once,TGTGCCAGCAGTTTAGACAGGGGCAACCACAATGAGCAGTTCTTC,CASSLDRGNHNEQFF
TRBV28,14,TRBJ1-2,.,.,TGTGCCAGCAGTTTCTCTTCAGGGGTCTATGGCTACACCTTC,CASSFSSGVYGYTF
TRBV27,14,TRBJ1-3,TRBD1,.,TGTGCCAGCACCCGGACAGGGGCTGGAAACACCATATATTTT,CASTRTGAGNTIYF
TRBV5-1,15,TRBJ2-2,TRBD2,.,TGCGCCAGCAGCTTTAGCGGGAGCAGCACCGGGGAGCTGTTTTTT,CASSFSGSSTGELFF
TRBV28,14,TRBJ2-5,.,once,TGTGCCAGCCTCGGTAGGGGGAGACAAGAGACCCAGTACTTC,CASLGRGRQETQYF
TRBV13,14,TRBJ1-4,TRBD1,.,TGTGCCAGCAGCTTAGGACAGGGGGACGAAAAACTGTTTTTT,CASSLGQGDEKLFF
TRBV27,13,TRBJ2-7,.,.,TGTGCCAGCAGTTTGCGGGGTCCCTACGAGCAGTACTTC,CASSLRGPYEQYF
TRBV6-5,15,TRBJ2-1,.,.,TGTGCCAGCAGCCCGTTCGAGGGCTCCTACAATGAGCAGTTCTTC,CASSPFEGSYNEQFF
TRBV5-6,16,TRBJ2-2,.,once,TGTGCCAGCAGCTCCCCGGGACTAGGGGGCGCCGGGGAGCTGTTTTTT,CASSSPGLGGAGELFF
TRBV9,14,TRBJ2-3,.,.,TGTGCCAGCAGCTCCGGGGTAGCCGGGCAAACGCAGTATTTT,CASSSGVAGQTQYF
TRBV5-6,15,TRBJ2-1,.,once,TGTGCCAGCGGCCGACCTGGGCCCAATAACAATGAGCAGTTCTTC,CASGRPGPNNNEQFF
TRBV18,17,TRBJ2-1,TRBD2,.,TGTGCCAGCTCACCACCTCTAGCGGGAGGCTCCTACAATGAGCAGTTCTTC,CASSPPLAGGSYNEQFF
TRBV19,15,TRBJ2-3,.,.,TGTGCCAGTAGTATAGCGCGTCATAGCACAGATACGCAGTATTTT,CASSIARHSTDTQYF
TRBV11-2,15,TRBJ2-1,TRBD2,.,TGTGCCAGCAGCTTAGCCGGGGGGGCCTACAATGAGCAGTTCTTC,CASSLAGGAYNEQFF
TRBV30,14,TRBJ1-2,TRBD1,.,TGTGCCTGGAGTGTACTGCCAGGGGGCAGAGGCTACACCTTC,CAWSVLPGGRGYTF
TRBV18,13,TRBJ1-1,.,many,TGTGCCAGCACACCCCTTTTGAACACTGAAGCTTTCTTT,CASTPLLNTEAFF
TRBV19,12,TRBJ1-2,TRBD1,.,TGTGCCACTACACAGGGGCTCCGTGGCTACACCTTC,CATTQGLRGYTF
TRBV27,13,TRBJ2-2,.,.,TGTGCCAGCAGTCCAACGAACACCGGGGAGCTGTTTTTT,CASSPTNTGELFF
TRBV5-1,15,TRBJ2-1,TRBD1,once,TGCGCCAGCAGTTTCGGACAGGAGATACTCCATGAGCAGTTCTTC,CASSFGQEILHEQFF
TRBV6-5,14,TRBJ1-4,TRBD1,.,TGTGCCAGCAGTTCCGGATTAACAGGGGGAAAACTGTTTTTT,CASSSGLTGGKLFF
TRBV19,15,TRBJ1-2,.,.,TGTGCCAGTAGTATATGGGCACGCGCGCTCTATGGCTACACCTTC,CASSIWARALYGYTF
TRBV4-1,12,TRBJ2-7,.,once,TGCGCCAGCAGCCAAGCAGGGTACGAGCAGTACTTC,CASSQAGYEQYF
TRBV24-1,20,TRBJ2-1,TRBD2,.,TGTGCCACCAGTGACCACCTGACTAGCGGGGGGGCGTCCCATTACAATGAGCAGTTCTTC,CATSDHLTSGGASHYNEQFF